This T cell receptor beta chain was captured by sequencing in a study of beta chain features in type 1 diabetes. Study context: Sorted cells from all samples, numbering some 99,000,000, were examined.

General observations from the study: The study left unresolved whether HLA type influences TCRB rearrangement.

By way of CD45RO/CCR7/CD25/CD127/CD95/CD27, the CD4+ regulatory, stem cell-like memory, central memory and naive cells were sorted. The entirety of the isolated RNA underwent reverse transcription, so expressed TCRB transcripts were sequenced. Only in-frame clones appear in the TCRdb table, and some are missing; sequencing was by immunoSEQ multiplex PCR. Altogether around 300,000 clones are present, approximately 14% being singletons, with the ten largest covering about 6.6%. The CDR3 length is 13 residues. The V gene lost 3 bases and the J gene lost 0 bases, with 5 bases spanning the gap. CDR1 is KGHSH and CDR2 is LQKENI in the germline V gene. This clone was found a few times. Antigen: not known. Other nucleotide sequences in the sample specify the same CDR3.

Sequencing used central memory CD4+ T cells from blood. The receptor's source is a man aged 25-45 years in good health. The chain is built from TRBV18 and TRBJ2-5; D remains ambiguous. CDR3 region: CASSPSYQETQYF. CDR3 in DNA: TGTGCCAGCTCACCCTCGTACCAAGAGACCCAGTACTTC.